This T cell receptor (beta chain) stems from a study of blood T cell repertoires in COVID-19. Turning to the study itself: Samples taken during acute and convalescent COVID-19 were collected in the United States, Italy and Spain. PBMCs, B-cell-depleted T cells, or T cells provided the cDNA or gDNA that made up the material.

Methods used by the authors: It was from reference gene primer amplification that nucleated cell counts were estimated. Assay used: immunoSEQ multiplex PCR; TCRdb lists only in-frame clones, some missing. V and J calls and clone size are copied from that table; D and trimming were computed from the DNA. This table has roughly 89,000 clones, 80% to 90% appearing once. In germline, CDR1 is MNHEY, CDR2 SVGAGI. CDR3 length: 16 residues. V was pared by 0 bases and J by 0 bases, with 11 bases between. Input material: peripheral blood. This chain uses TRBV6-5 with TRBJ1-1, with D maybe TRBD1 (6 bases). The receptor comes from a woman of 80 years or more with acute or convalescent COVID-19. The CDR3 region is CASSYSKGVLNTEAFF. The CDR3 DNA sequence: TGTGCCAGCAGTTACTCGAAGGGGGTTCTGAACACTGAAGCTTTCTTT.